The 27 T cell receptor beta chains below all came from one sample that was sequenced in a study of cytomegalovirus exposure and HLA in healthy donors. PCR primers comprised 60 Vbeta and 13 Jbeta primers. Assay used: immunoSEQ multiplex PCR; TCRdb lists only in-frame clones, some missing. The sample holds 100,000 to 120,000 clones, approximately 86% seen once. Sequencing was done on a sample of PBMCs. The receptors come from a man younger than 30 in good health and CMV-seronegative.

V and J are TRBV19 and TRBJ1-6; TRBD1 aligns across 8 bases. Germline V gives CDR1 LNHDA, CDR2 SQIVND (reference sequence). The CDR3 has 15 residues. After removal of 5 bases from V and 10 bases from J, the junction contained 10 bases not matched to a gene. The CDR3 loop reads CASSGQGAPESPLHF. The CDR3 DNA is TGTGCCAGTAGTGGGCAGGGGGCGCCGGAATCACCCCTCCACTTT.

This chain joins TRBV9 and TRBJ1-1; D unresolved. The CDR3 is made up of 13 amino acids. V gave up 4 bases and J gave up 8 bases, with 15 bases separating them. Germline values: CDR1 SGDLS, CDR2 YYNGEE. In nucleotides, the CDR3 is TGTGCCAGCAGCTTTCCACCAACACCGGAAGCTTTCTTT. Its translation is CASSFPPTPEAFF.

The chain recombines TRBV28 with TRBJ2-2; 9 nucleotides line up with TRBD1. J was trimmed by 5 bases and V by 3 bases; bases with no gene match: 7. The V gene's germline CDR1 is MDHEN and CDR2 SYDVKM. This CDR3 is built from 16 residues. In DNA form, the CDR3 reads TGTGCCAGCAGTTTGGTAGGACAGGGGCTTACCGGGGAGCTGTTTTTT. Protein sequence: CASSLVGQGLTGELFF. The full variable domain, completed using reference TRBV28 and TRBJ2-2, is DVKVTQSSRYLVKRTGEKVFLECVQDMDHENMFWYRQDPGLGLRLIYFSYDVKMKEKGDIPEGYSVSREKKERFSLILESASTNQTSMYLCASSLVGQGLTGELFFGEGSRLTVL.

Concerning this clone: Other DNA variants within this sample encode the same CDR3. The rearrangement joins TRBV7-3 to TRBJ2-5; tentatively, D is TRBD2 (6 bases). Germline CDR1 reads SGHTA; CDR2 reads FQGTGA. The CDR3 has 15 amino acids. Between the trimmed V and J ends, which lost 5 bases and 8 bases, there was a span of 21 bases. As DNA, the CDR3 is TGTGCCAGCAGCCCTTCTGGGACTTGGGGAGAAACCCAGTACTTC. Its translation is CASSPSGTWGETQYF. The full variable domain, rest sourced from reference TRBV7-3 and TRBJ2-5, is GAGVSQTPSNKVTEKGKYVELRCDPISGHTALYWYRQSLGQGPEFLIYFQGTGAADDSGLPNDRFFAVRPEGSVSTLKIQRTERGDSAVYLCASSPSGTWGETQYFGPGTRLLVL.

This clone is a singleton in its sample. CDR3 DNA sequence: TGTGCCAGCAGTTACTCGAGACTAGCGGGAGCCGGGGAGCTGTTTTTT. This encodes CASSYSRLAGAGELFF. The V call is TRBV6-6, the J call TRBJ2-2, with 12 bases identical to TRBD2. Germline CDR1 is MNHNY and CDR2 is SVGAGI (reference sequence). V lost 0 bases to trimming and J lost 6 bases; unmatched junction nucleotides: 2. The CDR3 sequence is 16 residues long.

This chain connects TRBV27 to TRBJ1-2; perhaps TRBD1 as D (6 bases). This CDR3 contains 15 residues. V lost 5 bases, J lost 3 bases, and 16 bases lay in between. In germline, CDR1 is MNHEY, CDR2 SMNVEV (reference sequence). The CDR3 loop reads CASSPQGLFDYGYTF. DNA for the CDR3: TGTGCCAGCAGTCCCCAGGGGTTGTTCGACTATGGCTACACCTTC.

This chain connects TRBV18 to TRBJ2-1; 7 positions agree with TRBD1. J was trimmed by 7 bases and V by 4 bases; bases with no gene match: 10. The length of the CDR3 is 15 residues. The germline CDR1 and CDR2 sequences are KGHSH and LQKENI. This CDR3 is CASSRSDRVGNEQFF. CDR3 sequence (DNA): TGTGCCAGCTCACGGAGCGACAGGGTTGGGAATGAGCAGTTCTTC. The entire variable domain, with the rest obtained from reference TRBV18 and TRBJ2-1, is as follows: NAGVMQNPRHLVRRRGQEARLRCSPMKGHSHVYWYRQLPEEGLKFMVYLQKENIIDESGMPKERFSAEFPKEGPSILRIQQVVRGDSAAYFCASSRSDRVGNEQFFGPGTRLTVL.

This chain links TRBV19 with TRBJ1-3, with no clear D. V was pared by 5 bases and J by 0 bases, with 11 bases between. Germline CDR1 LNHDA, CDR2 SQIVND (reference sequence). This CDR3 comprises 15 residues. The CDR3 here is CASSLGELSGNTIYF. CDR3 nucleotides: TGTGCCAGTAGTCTCGGGGAACTCTCTGGAAACACCATATATTTT.

The chain uses TRBV5-5 and TRBJ1-2, with TRBD1 matching 9 bases. Trimming took 0 bases from V and 3 from J; bases not matched to a gene: 12. The CDR3 runs to 18 residues. Germline CDR1 is SGHKS and CDR2 is YYEKEE (reference sequence). CDR3 in amino acids: CASSLGGTGRFSDYGYTF. Written as DNA, the CDR3 is TGTGCCAGCAGCTTGGGTGGGACAGGGAGATTTTCGGACTATGGCTACACCTTC.

This clone was seen just once. This likely stems from a read error, as it lies one base from a far larger clone. Within the sample, other DNA sequences also encode this same CDR3. The chain carries TRBV5-4 and TRBJ2-7; D unclear. The germline CDR1 and CDR2 sequences are SGHNT and YYREEE (reference sequence). The CDR3 is made up of 16 amino acids. The germline V and J ends were trimmed by 4 bases and 2 bases, with 19 bases remaining between them. CDR3 nucleotides: TGTGCCAGCAGCCAAGATCGGTTCGGTAGTCCCTACGAGCAGTACTTC. This encodes CASSQDRFGSPYEQYF.

The chain is built from TRBV19 and TRBJ1-1, with D perhaps matching TRBD1 (5 bases). The CDR3 has 15 residues. V lost 0 bases, J lost 5 bases, and 13 bases lay in between. The V gene's germline CDR1 is LNHDA and CDR2 SQIVND (reference sequence). Here the CDR3 reads CASSIDWRGRTEAFF. The CDR3 DNA follows: TGTGCCAGTAGTATAGATTGGAGGGGTAGGACTGAAGCTTTCTTT. The complete variable domain, with remaining parts taken from reference TRBV19 and TRBJ1-1, reads DGGITQSPKYLFRKEGQNVTLSCEQNLNHDAMYWYRQDPGQGLRLIYYSQIVNDFQKGDIAEGYSVSREKKESFPLTVTSAQKNPTAFYLCASSIDWRGRTEAFFGQGTRLTVV.

V is TRBV5-1 and J is TRBJ2-7; 11 positions match TRBD2. After removal of 6 bases from V and 2 bases from J, the junction contained 16 bases not matched to a gene. The CDR3 has 18 amino acids. The germline V gene encodes CDR1 SGHRS and CDR2 YFSETQ. CDR3 nucleotides: TGCGCCAGCACCAAATTACCCGGACTAGCGGGTTACACCTACGAGCAGTACTTC. Translation: CASTKLPGLAGYTYEQYF. The complete variable domain, with remaining parts taken from reference TRBV5-1 and TRBJ2-7, reads KAGVTQTPRYLIKTRGQQVTLSCSPISGHRSVSWYQQTPGQGLQFLFEYFSETQRNKGNFPGRFSGRQFSNSRSEMNVSTLELGDSALYLCASTKLPGLAGYTYEQYFGPGTRLTVT.

This sequence joins TRBV5-6 and TRBJ2-7; D uncertain. Germline loops: CDR1 SGHDT, CDR2 YYEEEE. The germline V and J ends were trimmed by 0 bases and 9 bases, with 22 bases remaining between them. CDR3 length: 16 amino acids. CDR3 in DNA: TGTGCCAGCAGCTTGGGAGGTGCGGTCCGGATTATAGGGCAGTACTTC. Translating gives CASSLGGAVRIIGQYF. The full variable domain, completed using reference TRBV5-6 and TRBJ2-7, is DAGVTQSPTHLIKTRGQQVTLRCSPKSGHDTVSWYQQALGQGPQFIFQYYEEEERQRGNFPDRFSGHQFPNYSSELNVNALLLGDSALYLCASSLGGAVRIIGQYFGPGTRLTVT.

This clone occurred a few times. The rearrangement links TRBV19 to TRBJ2-7; a possible D gene is TRBD2 (6 bases). The CDR3 runs 17 residues. CDR1 and CDR2 (germline): LNHDA, SQIVND (reference sequence). The V end lost 1 base, the J end lost 4 bases, and 20 bases lay between the germline ends. CDR3 region: CASSIARGASKPYEQYF. CDR3 DNA sequence: TGTGCCAGTAGTATAGCGCGCGGGGCCTCAAAACCATACGAGCAGTACTTC.

This chain joins TRBV5-1 and TRBJ2-5; 8 bases are a match to TRBD2. The CDR3 is 15 amino acids. V gave up 4 bases and J gave up 9 bases; unmatched junction bases: 14. Germline V gives CDR1 SGHRS, CDR2 YFSETQ. The CDR3 region has the DNA TGCGCCAGCAGCCATCAGCGGGAGCCGACAAAGGCCCAGTACTTC. Residues: CASSHQREPTKAQYF.

This clone has just a few counts. The chain links TRBV6-4 to TRBJ2-2, with D maybe TRBD2 (6 bases). The CDR3 is 16 amino acids. Per the germline V gene, CDR1 is MRHNA and CDR2 is SNTAGT. V was clipped by 0 bases and J by 4 bases, with 12 bases between them. The CDR3 spells CASSDSRDSGTGELFF. In nucleotides, the CDR3 is TGTGCCAGCAGTGACTCAAGGGACTCGGGCACCGGGGAGCTGTTTTTT.

V gene TRBV10-3 combines with J gene TRBJ2-4, with 7 bases that match TRBD2. Trimming at V came to 2 bases and at J to 4 bases, leaving 8 bases not matched to a gene. The germline CDR1 and CDR2 sequences are ENHRY and SYGVKD. The CDR3 consists of 16 residues. This CDR3 reads CAISEGGEGSKNIQYF. The CDR3 DNA reads as TGTGCCATCAGTGAGGGGGGGGAAGGCTCAAAAAACATTCAGTACTTC.

Only a few counts were recorded for this clone. The chain's CDR3 is CASSHGTENYNEQFF. The CDR3, as DNA: TGTGCCAGCAGTCACGGGACAGAGAACTACAATGAGCAGTTCTTC. The chain links TRBV6-6 to TRBJ2-1; 7 bases agree with TRBD1. J gave up 3 bases and V 5 bases, and 7 bases lay outside the gene matches. The germline V gene has CDR1 MNHNY and CDR2 SVGAGI (reference sequence). The CDR3 is 15 amino acids.

V gene TRBV5-1 combines with J gene TRBJ2-6; the D is unclear. The CDR3 contains 16 residues. V dropped 5 bases and J dropped 1 base, with 13 bases sitting between them. Germline V gene sequence: CDR1 SGHRS, CDR2 YFSETQ. As DNA, the CDR3 is TGCGCCAGCAGGCAGAGACAAGATTCTGGGGCCAACGTCCTGACTTTC. Protein: CASRQRQDSGANVLTF.

The chain carries TRBV9 and TRBJ2-1; D perhaps matches TRBD2 (6 bases). The germline gives CDR1 SGDLS, CDR2 YYNGEE. Deletions cut 0 bases from V and 8 bases from J, with 18 bases between. The CDR3 is 16 residues long. In DNA, the CDR3 is TGTGCCAGCAGCGTAGTTGGTAGCGGAGGGTGGGATGAGCAGTTCTTC. As protein: CASSVVGSGGWDEQFF. Supplemented by reference TRBV9 and TRBJ2-1, the full variable domain reads DSGVTQTPKHLITATGQRVTLRCSPRSGDLSVYWYQQSLDQGLQFLIQYYNGEERAKGNILERFSAQQFPDLHSELNLSSLELGDSALYFCASSVVGSGGWDEQFFGPGTRLTVL.

The J gene is TRBJ1-3, the V gene TRBV4-3, with D perhaps matching TRBD1 (6 bases). This CDR3 comprises 15 residues. Per germline, CDR1 LGHNA and CDR2 YSLEER. Trimming left V 2 bases short and J 8 bases short, with 16 bases between. CDR3 loop: CASSQLLGRGDTIYF. DNA for the CDR3: TGCGCCAGCAGCCAACTTTTAGGCAGGGGAGACACCATATATTTT.

V and J are TRBV30 and TRBJ1-1; possible D gene TRBD1, 6 bases. V was cut by 3 bases and J by 3 bases, with 14 bases left in between. Germline V CDR1 and CDR2: GTSNPN, SVGIG (reference sequence). CDR3 length: 14 amino acids. CDR3 nucleotide sequence: TGTGCCTGGAGCACGGTGGGGGCCGACACTGAAGCTTTCTTT. Translated, it gives CAWSTVGADTEAFF.

This rearrangement joins TRBV27 to TRBJ2-3; 9 positions match TRBD1. The V segment lost 3 bases and the J segment 9 bases; nucleotides outside the gene matches: 16. The length of the CDR3 is 17 residues. The germline CDR1 and CDR2 sequences are MNHEY and SMNVEV (reference sequence). CDR3 in amino acids: CASSLSTGGGGGGTQYF. Written as DNA, the CDR3 is TGTGCCAGCAGTTTGTCAACAGGGGGCGGGGGCGGGGGCACGCAGTATTTT.

A note on this clone: Germline and junction disagree at one end, which may indicate a read error. CDR3 in amino acids: CANSKQGYEQYF. CDR3 DNA sequence: TGTGCCAACAGCAAACAGGGTTACGAGCAGTACTTC. The chain is built from TRBV7-9 and TRBJ2-7; TRBD1 is a possible D gene (6 bases). Germline lookup yields CDR1 SEHNR and CDR2 FQNEAQ (reference sequence). The CDR3 has 12 residues.

The rearrangement links TRBV11-2 to TRBJ1-2, with D maybe TRBD1 (5 bases). The V end lost 6 bases, the J end lost 8 bases, and 22 bases lay between the germline ends. Germline lookup yields CDR1 SGHAT and CDR2 FQNNGV. The CDR3 extends over 15 amino acids. CDR3 amino acids: CASRPGGRLWKGYTF. The CDR3 DNA follows: TGTGCCAGCAGACCCGGGGGACGGCTTTGGAAGGGCTACACCTTC.

The J gene is TRBJ1-5, the V gene TRBV7-8; D gene unclear. CDR3 length: 17 amino acids. The germline CDR1 and CDR2 sequences are SGHVS and FQNEAQ. V dropped 3 bases and J dropped 6 bases, with 21 bases sitting between them. Here the CDR3 reads CASSLDIRVSETQPQHF. DNA of the CDR3: TGTGCCAGCAGCTTGGATATCCGGGTCTCGGAGACTCAGCCCCAGCATTTT.

This clone was seen just once. This chain joins TRBV29-1 and TRBJ1-2; the D gene is possibly TRBD1 (5 bases). The germline gives CDR1 SQVTM, CDR2 ANQGSEA. The CDR3 runs to 15 residues. The ends were cut back, 1 base at V and 1 base at J, with 13 bases in the middle. The CDR3 DNA sequence: TGCAGCGTTGAAGCACGGGGGAGCTATAACTATGGCTACACCTTC. It is translated as CSVEARGSYNYGYTF.